One and the same sample provided the 25 T cell receptor beta chains below, sequenced in a study of cytotoxic CD8 clonotypes in ibrutinib-treated CLL. This table comes from immunoSEQ multiplex PCR, and its TCRdb copy is limited to in-frame clones, with some not included. The data show over 70,000 clones, around 75% seen once. The sequencing used PBMCs, collected after 12 months of ibrutinib treatment. The source is a human donor with chronic lymphocytic leukemia.

The chain links TRBV28 to TRBJ2-1; 7 nucleotides match TRBD1. V lost 2 bases, J lost 4 bases, and 2 bases stayed unmatched. In germline, CDR1 is MDHEN, CDR2 SYDVKM. The CDR3 has 14 amino acids. This CDR3 reads CASSLQGVYNEQFF. The CDR3 DNA is TGTGCCAGCAGTTTACAGGGGGTTTACAATGAGCAGTTCTTC. Full variable domain (missing parts from reference TRBV28 and TRBJ2-1): DVKVTQSSRYLVKRTGEKVFLECVQDMDHENMFWYRQDPGLGLRLIYFSYDVKMKEKGDIPEGYSVSREKKERFSLILESASTNQTSMYLCASSLQGVYNEQFFGPGTRLTVL.

The chain carries TRBV2 and TRBJ2-1; the match to TRBD2 covers 14 bases. Germline trimming cut 3 bases from V and 0 bases from J; bases unmatched to any gene: 7. CDR3 length: 19 amino acids. Germline V gene data show CDR1 as SNHLY and CDR2 as FYNNEI. In nucleotides, the CDR3 is TGTGCCAGCAGTGACCCGGGACTAGCGGGGGCCCACTCCTACAATGAGCAGTTCTTC. It codes for CASSDPGLAGAHSYNEQFF.

The gene calls are TRBV11-2 and TRBJ1-4, with D uncertain. The CDR3 loop spans 13 amino acids. V was clipped by 0 bases and J by 12 bases, with 11 bases between them. Germline CDR1 reads SGHAT; CDR2 reads FQNNGV. DNA for the CDR3: TGTGCCAGCAGCTTAGACTGGGTGGGAGAACTGTTTTTT. Translating gives CASSLDWVGELFF.

This chain connects TRBV30 to TRBJ1-5; the D is unclear. This CDR3 spans 17 amino acids. V was cut by 1 base and J by 0 bases, with 16 bases left in between. From germline, CDR1 is GTSNPN and CDR2 SVGIG (reference sequence). The CDR3 nucleotides read TGTGCCTGGAGTGGGTCCCGGACCGACAATAGCAATCAGCCCCAGCATTTT. This codes for CAWSGSRTDNSNQPQHF. Looking up the rest from reference TRBV30 and TRBJ1-5 gives the full variable domain: SQTIHQWPATLVQPVGSPLSLECTVEGTSNPNLYWYRQAAGRGLQLLFYSVGIGQISSEVPQNLSASRPQDRQFILSSKKLLLSDSGFYLCAWSGSRTDNSNQPQHFGDGTRLSIL.

This clone was seen only once. The chain joins TRBV9 to TRBJ2-6; D ambiguous. The CDR3 is 16 residues long. Germline values: CDR1 SGDLS, CDR2 YYNGEE. Trimming pared 3 bases from V and 0 bases from J, leaving 10 bases between. The CDR3 here is CASSAVRSSGANVLTF. DNA for the CDR3: TGTGCCAGCAGCGCCGTCCGAAGCTCTGGGGCCAACGTCCTGACTTTC.

The gene calls are TRBV5-4 and TRBJ2-3; tentative D call: TRBD1 (5 bases). V was cut by 1 base and J by 4 bases, with 7 bases left in between. The CDR3 is 13 amino acids. Germline assignment: CDR1 SGHNT and CDR2 YYREEE (reference sequence). The chain's CDR3 is CASSLQGPDTQYF. The DNA of the CDR3 is TGTGCCAGCAGCTTGCAGGGCCCAGATACGCAGTATTTT. Supplemented by reference TRBV5-4 and TRBJ2-3, the full variable domain reads ETGVTQSPTHLIKTRGQQVTLRCSSQSGHNTVSWYQQALGQGPQFIFQYYREEENGRGNFPPRFSGLQFPNYSSELNVNALELDDSALYLCASSLQGPDTQYFGPGTRLTVL.

The V call is TRBV5-1, the J call TRBJ2-7; no reliable D call. Germline lookup yields CDR1 SGHRS and CDR2 YFSETQ. The CDR3 consists of 17 residues. Trimming removed 0 bases at V and 0 bases at J, with 16 bases between. CDR3 sequence: CASSLAAAVGHSYEQYF. The DNA for the CDR3 is TGCGCCAGCAGCTTGGCGGCGGCGGTTGGGCACTCCTACGAGCAGTACTTC.

V is TRBV7-9 and J is TRBJ2-2; D ambiguous. Between the trimmed V and J ends, which lost 4 bases and 8 bases, there was a span of 8 bases. CDR1 and CDR2 (germline): SEHNR, FQNEAQ (reference sequence). CDR3 size: 12 residues. The CDR3 DNA reads TGTGCCAGCAGCTCCCTCGGGGGGGAGCTGTTTTTT. This codes for CASSSLGGELFF.

The genes are TRBV5-5 and TRBJ2-3, with 7 bases fitting TRBD1. V lost 3 bases to trimming and J lost 6 bases; unmatched junction nucleotides: 7. The CDR3 length is 14 residues. Germline V CDR1 and CDR2: SGHKS, YYEKEE (reference sequence). The CDR3: CASSYTGERDTQYF. The CDR3 DNA is TGTGCCAGCAGCTACACAGGGGAGAGGGATACGCAGTATTTT.

V is TRBV5-6 and J is TRBJ1-6; a possible D gene is TRBD1 (5 bases). The V end lost 0 bases, the J end lost 1 base, and 8 bases lay between the germline ends. CDR3 length equals 16 residues. Germline lookup yields CDR1 SGHDT and CDR2 YYEEEE. The chain's CDR3 is CASSLGWGSYNSPLHF. For the CDR3, the DNA is TGTGCCAGCAGCTTGGGCTGGGGGTCCTATAATTCACCCCTCCACTTT.

The chain carries TRBV5-6 and TRBJ2-1, with 9 positions matching TRBD2. Trimming cost V 4 bases and J 7 bases; bases outside gene matches: 6. This CDR3 is 14 amino acids long. Looked up from germline, CDR1 is SGHDT and CDR2 is YYEEEE. The CDR3 sequence: CASSPGLAWNEQFF. The CDR3 region has the DNA TGTGCCAGCAGCCCCGGACTAGCGTGGAATGAGCAGTTCTTC. Filled out from reference TRBV5-6 and TRBJ2-1, the complete variable domain reads DAGVTQSPTHLIKTRGQQVTLRCSPKSGHDTVSWYQQALGQGPQFIFQYYEEEERQRGNFPDRFSGHQFPNYSSELNVNALLLGDSALYLCASSPGLAWNEQFFGPGTRLTVL.

The chain links TRBV4-2 to TRBJ2-4; a weak D match, TRBD1 (6 bases). V was clipped by 0 bases and J by 6 bases, with 12 bases between them. Germline CDR1 LGHNA, CDR2 YNFKEQ. This CDR3 comprises 15 residues. Here the CDR3 DNA reads TGTGCCAGCAGCCAAGATCTGGCAGGGGCAAACATTCAGTACTTC. This sequence encodes CASSQDLAGANIQYF.

This clone appeared a single time. This sequence joins TRBV5-6 and TRBJ1-2; D ambiguous. The CDR3 is made up of 13 amino acids. The V gene lost 2 bases and the J gene lost 11 bases, with 16 bases spanning the gap. From germline, CDR1 is SGHDT and CDR2 YYEEEE. The CDR3 sequence: CASSLGDNPGYTF. CDR3 DNA: TGTGCCAGCAGCTTAGGAGACAACCCTGGGTACACCTTC. Looking up the rest from reference TRBV5-6 and TRBJ1-2 gives the full variable domain: DAGVTQSPTHLIKTRGQQVTLRCSPKSGHDTVSWYQQALGQGPQFIFQYYEEEERQRGNFPDRFSGHQFPNYSSELNVNALLLGDSALYLCASSLGDNPGYTFGSGTRLTVV.

The J gene is TRBJ1-1, the V gene TRBV6-5, with D perhaps TRBD1 (5 bases). CDR1 is MNHEY, CDR2 SVGAGI, per germline. Trimming stripped 4 bases from V and 10 bases from J, with 22 bases between. The CDR3 is made up of 15 amino acids. The CDR3 DNA reads as TGTGCCAGCAGTTCCCTCGCCGGGACCCGTGGCGGAGCTTTCTTT. Protein product: CASSSLAGTRGGAFF.

A single count supports this clone. The chain carries TRBV21-1 and TRBJ1-1. TRBV21-1 is flagged as a pseudogene. This CDR3 is built from 16 residues. The CDR3 nucleotides read TGTGCCAGCAGCAAAAACACGAGGGCCAGCCCAACTGAAGCTTTCTTT. It is translated as CASSKNTRASPTEAFF.

The V call is TRBV27, the J call TRBJ1-5; D gene ambiguous. Per germline, CDR1 MNHEY and CDR2 SMNVEV (reference sequence). V dropped 6 bases and J dropped 2 bases, with 14 bases sitting between them. There are 15 residues in the CDR3. CDR3 sequence: CASSLDGEGNQPQHF. The CDR3 nucleotides read TGTGCCAGCAGCCTGGACGGCGAGGGCAATCAGCCCCAGCATTTT.

The sample holds many counts of this clone. This chain connects TRBV4-2 to TRBJ1-2; D gene ambiguous. The germline CDR1 and CDR2 sequences are LGHNA and YNFKEQ. The length of the CDR3 is 15 residues. V lost 2 bases and J 2 bases, leaving 12 bases between the germline ends. CDR3 region: CASSQQHWGNYGYTF. CDR3 nucleotides: TGTGCCAGCAGCCAACAGCACTGGGGAAACTATGGCTACACCTTC.

The genes are TRBV7-9 and TRBJ1-1; 7 bases align to TRBD1. The germline V gene has CDR1 SEHNR and CDR2 FQNEAQ (reference sequence). V lost 1 base and J lost 0; bases outside the gene matches: 2. The CDR3 consists of 15 residues. CDR3 region: CASSLGGTVNTEAFF. The CDR3 region has the DNA TGTGCCAGCAGCTTAGGGGGGACAGTGAACACTGAAGCTTTCTTT.

The chain is built from TRBV28 and TRBJ2-1; maybe TRBD2 (6 bases). The CDR3 consists of 15 residues. Trimming removed 6 bases at V and 5 bases at J, with 17 bases between. CDR1 MDHEN and CDR2 SYDVKM come from the germline V gene. CDR3 residues: CASSLGGWGDNEQFF. CDR3 DNA: TGTGCCAGCAGCCTAGGAGGGTGGGGGGACAATGAGCAGTTCTTC.

The V gene is TRBV28, the J gene TRBJ1-3, with D tentatively TRBD1 (5 bases). With 5 bases removed from V and 8 bases from J, the gap between germline ends came to 13 bases. Germline V gene sequence: CDR1 MDHEN, CDR2 SYDVKM. CDR3 length: 13 amino acids. The CDR3 loop is CASSISGGHTIYF. As DNA, the CDR3 is TGTGCCAGCAGTATCTCGGGGGGACACACCATATATTTT.

The rearrangement joins TRBV10-3 to TRBJ1-1; D may be TRBD1 (6 bases). This CDR3 comprises 14 residues. CDR1 and CDR2 (germline): ENHRY, SYGVKD. The ends were cut back, 0 bases at V and 6 bases at J, with 11 bases in the middle. The CDR3 nucleotides are TGTGCCATCAGTGAGTCAACAGGGAAGGCTGAAGCTTTCTTT. Amino acid sequence: CAISESTGKAEAFF.

The chain carries TRBV4-2 and TRBJ1-3, with 7 bases aligning to TRBD1. The CDR3 runs to 15 residues. The germline gives CDR1 LGHNA, CDR2 YNFKEQ. After removal of 0 bases from V and 11 bases from J, the junction contained 10 bases not matched to a gene. CDR3 region: CASSQDGGQRRPIYF. In DNA, the CDR3 is TGTGCCAGCAGCCAAGATGGGGGACAGCGCAGGCCCATATATTTT.

This clone was counted once. The J gene is TRBJ2-1, the V gene TRBV5-6; 8 nucleotides line up with TRBD1. This CDR3 has 12 residues. From germline, CDR1 is SGHDT and CDR2 YYEEEE. Germline trimming cut 4 bases from V and 9 bases from J; bases unmatched to any gene: 3. The chain's CDR3 is CASSKQGGEQFF. The CDR3 DNA sequence: TGTGCCAGCAGCAAACAGGGGGGTGAGCAGTTCTTC. Full variable domain (remainder filled in from reference TRBV5-6 and TRBJ2-1): DAGVTQSPTHLIKTRGQQVTLRCSPKSGHDTVSWYQQALGQGPQFIFQYYEEEERQRGNFPDRFSGHQFPNYSSELNVNALLLGDSALYLCASSKQGGEQFFGPGTRLTVL.

A few counts support this clone. The chain is built from TRBV6-6 and TRBJ1-2; D might be TRBD1 (5 bases). This CDR3 region has 13 residues. V was clipped by 2 bases and J by 4 bases, with 8 bases between them. Germline-derived CDR1 and CDR2 are MNHNY and SVGAGI (reference sequence). The CDR3: CASSYGGGYGYTF. In DNA form, the CDR3 reads TGTGCCAGCAGTTACGGCGGGGGCTATGGCTACACCTTC.

This rearrangement joins TRBV7-6 to TRBJ2-2, with D perhaps given as TRBD1 or TRBD2 (5 bases each). V lost 5 bases, J lost 7 bases, and 11 bases lay in between. Looked up from germline, CDR1 is SGHVS and CDR2 is FNYEAQ. The CDR3 covers 13 residues. CDR3 amino acids: CASSPRGDGELFF. In DNA form, the CDR3 reads TGTGCCAGCAGCCCAAGAGGGGACGGGGAGCTGTTTTTT.